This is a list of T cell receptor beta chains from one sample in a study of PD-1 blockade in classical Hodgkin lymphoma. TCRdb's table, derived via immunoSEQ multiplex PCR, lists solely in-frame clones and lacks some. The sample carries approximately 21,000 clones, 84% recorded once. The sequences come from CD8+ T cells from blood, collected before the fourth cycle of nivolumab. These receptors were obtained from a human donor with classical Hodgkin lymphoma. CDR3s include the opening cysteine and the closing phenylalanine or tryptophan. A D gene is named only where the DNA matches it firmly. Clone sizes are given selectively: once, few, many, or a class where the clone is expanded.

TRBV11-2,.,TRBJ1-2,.,CASSLGSLRGYTF,TGTGCCAGCAGCCTTGGTTCTCTCAGAGGCTACACCTTC
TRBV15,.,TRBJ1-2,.,CATSLSLQGSGYTF,TGTGCCACCAGTCTCTCTTTGCAGGGATCGGGCTACACCTTC
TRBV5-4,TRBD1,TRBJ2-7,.,CASSLGGTASTYEQYF,TGTGCCAGCAGCTTGGGTGGGACAGCCAGCACCTACGAGCAGTACTTC
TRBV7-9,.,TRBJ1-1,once,CASSLGGFGPNTEAFF,TGTGCCAGCAGCTTAGGGGGGTTCGGGCCGAACACTGAAGCTTTCTTT
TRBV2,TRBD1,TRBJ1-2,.,CASRGDRADYGYTF,TGTGCCAGCAGGGGAGACAGGGCGGACTATGGCTACACCTTC
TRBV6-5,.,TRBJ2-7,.,CASSSWGSSYEQYF,TGTGCCAGCAGTTCGTGGGGTAGCTCCTACGAGCAGTACTTC
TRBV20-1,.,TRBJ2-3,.,CSTVDTQYF,TGCAGTACTGTAGATACGCAGTATTTT
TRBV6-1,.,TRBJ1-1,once,CASILTATNGAFF,TGTGCCAGCATATTGACAGCCACAAATGGAGCTTTCTTT
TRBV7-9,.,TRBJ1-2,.,CASSERGANYGYTF,TGTGCCAGCAGCGAACGGGGGGCCAACTATGGCTACACCTTC
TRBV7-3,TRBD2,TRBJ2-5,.,CASRSGTSVTQYF,TGTGCCAGCAGGTCCGGGACTAGCGTGACCCAGTACTTC
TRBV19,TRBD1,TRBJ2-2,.,CAIRQGLTGELFF,TGTGCCATAAGACAGGGGCTTACCGGGGAGCTGTTTTTT
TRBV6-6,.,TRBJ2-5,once,CASSYERVETQYF,TGTGCCAGCAGTTATGAGCGCGTGGAGACCCAGTACTTC
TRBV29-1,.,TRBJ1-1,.,CSVVALHTEAFF,TGCAGCGTTGTGGCCCTGCACACTGAAGCTTTCTTT
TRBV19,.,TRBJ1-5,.,CASSEENQPQHF,TGTGCCAGTAGTGAGGAAAATCAGCCCCAGCATTTT
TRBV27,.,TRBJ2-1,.,CASSPLGTVYNEQFF,TGTGCCAGCAGTCCGCTCGGGACCGTTTACAATGAGCAGTTCTTC